The text below deals with one T cell receptor (beta chain). The data are from a study of blood T cell repertoires in COVID-19. About the study: Researchers got acute and convalescent COVID-19 samples from the United States, Italy and Spain. T cells, B-cell-depleted T cells, or PBMCs provided the cDNA or gDNA that served as material.

This CDR3 has 19 amino acids. V was pared by 8 bases and J by 0 bases, with 15 bases of the junction left unmatched. CDR1 is MDHEN and CDR2 is SYDVKM in the germline V gene. Per the original methods: Amplification from reference gene primers served as the basis for estimated nucleated cell counts. Repertoires were generated with immunoSEQ multiplex PCR, while TCRdb's copy carries only in-frame clones and drops some. V, J and clone size were drawn from that table, and D and trimming were deduced from the DNA. Of 210,000 or so clones in the sample, roughly 80% were seen once. The source material was peripheral blood. The source is a human donor in a cohort sampled during active COVID-19. The chain has TRBV28 and TRBJ2-3; 12 bases fit TRBD2. Here the CDR3 reads CASLGLAGPFPSSTDTQYF. For the CDR3, the DNA is TGTGCCAGCCTTGGACTAGCGGGACCCTTCCCATCTAGCACAGATACGCAGTATTTT.